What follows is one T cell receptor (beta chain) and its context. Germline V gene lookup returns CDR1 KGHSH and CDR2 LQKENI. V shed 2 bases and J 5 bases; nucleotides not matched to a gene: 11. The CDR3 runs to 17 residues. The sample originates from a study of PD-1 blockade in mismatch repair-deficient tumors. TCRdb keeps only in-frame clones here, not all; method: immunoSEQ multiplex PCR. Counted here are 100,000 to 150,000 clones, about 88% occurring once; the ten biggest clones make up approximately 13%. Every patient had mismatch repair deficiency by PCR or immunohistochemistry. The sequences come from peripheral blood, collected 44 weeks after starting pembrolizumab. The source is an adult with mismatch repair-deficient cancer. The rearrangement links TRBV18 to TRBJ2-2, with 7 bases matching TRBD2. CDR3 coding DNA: TGTGCCAGCTCACCAGACGGACTAGTTTCAGTTACCGGGGAGCTGTTTTTT. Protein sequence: CASSPDGLVSVTGELFF.